These 13 T cell receptor beta chains share one sample of origin, sequenced in a study of beta chain features in type 1 diabetes. Expressed TCRB transcripts were sequenced because the isolated RNA had all been reverse transcribed beforehand. Assay: immunoSEQ multiplex PCR; the TCRdb copy retains only in-frame clones and omits some. The sample holds roughly 450,000 clones, over 10% seen once. Sequenced sample: naive CD4+ T cells from blood. Source of these receptors: a woman aged 18-29 years in good health.

This clone occurred a few times. The rearrangement links TRBV7-3 to TRBJ2-1, with 10 bases aligning to TRBD2. The germline CDR1 and CDR2 sequences are SGHTA and FQGTGA. J was trimmed by 3 bases and V by 4 bases; bases with no gene match: 3. The CDR3 loop spans 15 amino acids. The CDR3 DNA sequence: TGTGCCAGCAGCTCCCGGACTAGCGGCTACAATGAGCAGTTCTTC. Its translation is CASSSRTSGYNEQFF.

This clone was seen a handful of times. The chain has TRBV4-2 and TRBJ1-5; 8 bases fit TRBD1. V shed 5 bases, J shed 0 bases, and the junction held 6 bases outside the gene matches. Germline V gives CDR1 LGHNA, CDR2 YNFKEQ. The CDR3 runs to 16 residues. The CDR3 sequence is CASSKGDRSSNQPQHF. The CDR3 DNA is TGTGCCAGCAGCAAAGGGGACAGGAGTAGCAATCAGCCCCAGCATTTT.

A few counts support this clone. The V call is TRBV5-4, the J call TRBJ2-3; TRBD1 aligns across 8 bases. With V trimmed by 4 bases and J by 5 bases, 9 bases remained unmatched. The CDR3 is 15 amino acids. The germline V gene has CDR1 SGHNT and CDR2 YYREEE (reference sequence). The CDR3: CASSGSGTGLDTQYF. CDR3 nucleotide sequence: TGTGCCAGCAGCGGGTCCGGGACAGGCCTAGATACGCAGTATTTT.

This clone was seen only a few times. The rearrangement joins TRBV15 to TRBJ2-2; D is possibly TRBD1 (6 bases). In germline, CDR1 is LNHNV, CDR2 YYDKDF (reference sequence). The CDR3 extends over 15 amino acids. Trimming took off 5 bases at V and 4 bases at J, with 14 bases between the two ends. CDR3 DNA sequence: TGTGCCACCAGCTTCCGGACAGCCAGCACCGGGGAGCTGTTTTTT. Translation gives CATSFRTASTGELFF.

The V call is TRBV4-2, the J call TRBJ2-2; D is ambiguous. This CDR3 has 13 residues. Germline V gene sequence: CDR1 LGHNA, CDR2 YNFKEQ. V lost 1 base, J lost 4 bases, and 4 bases lay in between. The DNA for the CDR3 is TGTGCCAGCAGCCAAGTGACCACCGGGGAGCTGTTTTTT. Translated: CASSQVTTGELFF.

In its sample, this clone was seen a few times. The chain uses TRBV11-2 and TRBJ2-4; D not resolved. The V end lost 3 bases, the J end lost 0 bases, and 6 bases lay between the germline ends. Germline CDR1 reads SGHAT; CDR2 reads FQNNGV. The CDR3 extends over 14 amino acids. The CDR3 DNA follows: TGTGCCAGCAGCTTTGTCCTAGCCAAAAACATTCAGTACTTC. Protein sequence: CASSFVLAKNIQYF.

This clone was counted between two and nine times. This may arise from a read error, as a much more abundant clone is one base away. The sample holds other DNA sequences that translate to the same CDR3. The chain joins TRBV7-6 to TRBJ2-5, with unresolved D. V gave up 8 bases and J gave up 1 base, with 2 bases separating them. Germline V gives CDR1 SGHVS, CDR2 FNYEAQ. This CDR3 comprises 10 residues. Here the CDR3 DNA reads TGTGCCAGCGGCCAAGAGACCCAGTACTTC. It yields the protein CASGQETQYF.

This clone was detected a few times. The chain combines TRBV1 with TRBJ2-5; the table's D call, TRBD1, was not checked against the DNA. TRBV1 corresponds to a pseudogene. The CDR3 has 15 amino acids. CDR3 DNA: TGCACCAGCAGCCAAGATCAGGGGACGCAAGAGACCCAGTACTTC. Protein product: CTSSQDQGTQETQYF.

J is TRBJ1-5 and V is TRBV2, with D hard to call. The CDR3 has 13 amino acids. Between the trimmed V and J ends, which lost 8 bases and 1 base, there was a span of 9 bases. CDR1 is SNHLY and CDR2 is FYNNEI in the germline V gene. The CDR3 loop reads CASGVGSNQPQHF. The CDR3, as DNA: TGTGCCAGCGGGGTGGGCAGCAATCAGCCCCAGCATTTT.

The chain has TRBV7-2 and TRBJ2-7; D gene unclear. Germline V gene data show CDR1 as SGHTA and CDR2 as FQGNSA. Trimming took 0 bases from V and 2 from J, leaving 11 bases between them. The length of the CDR3 is 15 residues. The CDR3 DNA reads as TGTGCCAGCAGCTTAGCTAGTTCTGGCCCCTACGAGCAGTACGTC. Translating it yields CASSLASSGPYEQYV.

V gene TRBV7-2 combines with J gene TRBJ2-7; the D gene is possibly TRBD2 (6 bases). The CDR3 contains 15 residues. The V gene lost 5 bases and the J gene lost 0 bases, with 14 bases spanning the gap. Germline assignment: CDR1 SGHTA and CDR2 FQGNSA. CDR3 DNA: TGTGCCAGCAGCCCCCGTGTTAGCGGCTCCTACGAGCAGTACTTC. Protein: CASSPRVSGSYEQYF.

The chain uses TRBV29-1 and TRBJ1-5, with D perhaps TRBD1 (6 bases). Germline CDR1 SQVTM, CDR2 ANQGSEA. Trimming shortened V by 5 bases and J by 5 bases, and 16 bases separated the two germline ends. This CDR3 is 14 amino acids long. The CDR3 DNA is TGCAGCGTTTCCAACCAGGGGTCATATCAGCCCCAGCATTTT. It specifies CSVSNQGSYQPQHF.

CDR3 loop: CAIKKGELYNEQFF. The CDR3 DNA sequence: TGTGCCATCAAGAAGGGCGAACTCTACAATGAGCAGTTCTTC. The chain employs TRBV10-3 and TRBJ2-1; D is unclear. V was shortened by 7 bases and J by 3 bases, with 13 bases between the two germline ends. Per germline, CDR1 ENHRY and CDR2 SYGVKD. The CDR3 is made up of 14 amino acids.